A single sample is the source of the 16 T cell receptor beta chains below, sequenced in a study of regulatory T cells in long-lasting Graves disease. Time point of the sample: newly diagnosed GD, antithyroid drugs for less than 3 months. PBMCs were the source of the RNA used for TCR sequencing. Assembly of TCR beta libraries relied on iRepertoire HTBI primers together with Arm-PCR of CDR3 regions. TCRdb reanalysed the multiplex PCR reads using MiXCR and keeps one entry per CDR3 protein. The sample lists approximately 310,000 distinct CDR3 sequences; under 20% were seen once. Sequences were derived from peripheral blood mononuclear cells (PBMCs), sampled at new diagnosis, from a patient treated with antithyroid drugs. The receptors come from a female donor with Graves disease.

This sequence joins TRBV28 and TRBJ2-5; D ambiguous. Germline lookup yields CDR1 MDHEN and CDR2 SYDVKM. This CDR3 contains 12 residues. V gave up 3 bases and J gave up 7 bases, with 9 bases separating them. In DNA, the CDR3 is TGTGCCAGCAGTTTGCTGGCGAGGACCCAGTACTTC. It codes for CASSLLARTQYF.

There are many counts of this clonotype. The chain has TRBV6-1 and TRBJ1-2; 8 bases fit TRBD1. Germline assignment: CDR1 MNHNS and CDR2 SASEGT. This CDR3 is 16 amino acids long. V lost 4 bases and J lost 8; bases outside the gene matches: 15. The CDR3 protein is CASSALAEGQGRGYTF. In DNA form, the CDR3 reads TGTGCCAGCAGTGCCCTCGCCGAAGGACAGGGAAGGGGCTACACCTTC.

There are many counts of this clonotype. Written as DNA, the CDR3 is TGTGCCAGCAGTTCCCCCCCGGATCCCCTACGGCCCCAGCATTTT. Protein: CASSSPPDPLRPQHF. The genes are TRBV27 and TRBJ1-5; D ambiguous. Trimming took off 4 bases at V and 9 bases at J, with 19 bases between the two ends. The V gene's germline CDR1 is MNHEY and CDR2 SMNVEV (reference sequence). This CDR3 comprises 15 residues.

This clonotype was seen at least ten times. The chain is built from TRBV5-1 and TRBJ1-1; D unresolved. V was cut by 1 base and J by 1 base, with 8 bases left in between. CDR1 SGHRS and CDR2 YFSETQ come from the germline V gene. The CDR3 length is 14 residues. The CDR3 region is CASSLQAGNTEAFF. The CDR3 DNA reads TGCGCCAGCAGCTTGCAGGCGGGGAACACTGAAGCTTTCTTT.

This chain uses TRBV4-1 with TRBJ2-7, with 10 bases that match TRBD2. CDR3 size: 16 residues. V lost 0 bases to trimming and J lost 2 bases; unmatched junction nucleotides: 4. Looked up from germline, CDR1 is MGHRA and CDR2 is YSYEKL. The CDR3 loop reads CASSQDRLAGAYEQYF. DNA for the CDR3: TGCGCCAGCAGCCAAGATCGGCTAGCGGGGGCCTACGAGCAGTACTTC.

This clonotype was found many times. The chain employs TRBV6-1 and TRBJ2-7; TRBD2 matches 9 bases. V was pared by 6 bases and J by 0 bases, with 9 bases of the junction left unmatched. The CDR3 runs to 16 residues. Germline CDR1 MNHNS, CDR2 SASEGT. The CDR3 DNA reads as TGTGCCAGCAGAACTCTAATTAGCGGGAGCTCCTACGAGCAGTACTTC. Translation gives CASRTLISGSSYEQYF.

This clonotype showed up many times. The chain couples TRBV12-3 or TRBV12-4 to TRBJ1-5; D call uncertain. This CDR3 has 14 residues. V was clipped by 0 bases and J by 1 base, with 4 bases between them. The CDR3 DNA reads TGTGCCAGCAGTTTAGCTTGGAGCAATCAGCCCCAGCATTTT. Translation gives CASSLAWSNQPQHF.

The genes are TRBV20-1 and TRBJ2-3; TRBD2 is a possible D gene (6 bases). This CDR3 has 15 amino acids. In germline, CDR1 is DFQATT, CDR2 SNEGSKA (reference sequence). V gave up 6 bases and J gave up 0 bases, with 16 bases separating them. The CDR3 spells CSAESREASTDTQYF. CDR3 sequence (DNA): TGCAGTGCAGAATCGAGGGAGGCTAGCACAGATACGCAGTATTTT.

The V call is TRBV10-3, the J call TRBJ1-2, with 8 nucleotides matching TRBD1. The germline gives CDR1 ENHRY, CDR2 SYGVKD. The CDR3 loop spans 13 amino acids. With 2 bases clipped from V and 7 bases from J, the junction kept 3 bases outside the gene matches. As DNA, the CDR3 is TGTGCCATCAGTGAGCAGGGGGCGGGTGGCTACACCTTC. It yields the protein CAISEQGAGGYTF.

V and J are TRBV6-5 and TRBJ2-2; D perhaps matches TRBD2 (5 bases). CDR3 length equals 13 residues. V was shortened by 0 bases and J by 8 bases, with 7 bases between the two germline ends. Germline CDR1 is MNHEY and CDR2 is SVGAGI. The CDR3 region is CASSYSRAGELFF. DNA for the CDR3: TGTGCCAGCAGTTACTCGAGGGCTGGGGAGCTGTTTTTT.

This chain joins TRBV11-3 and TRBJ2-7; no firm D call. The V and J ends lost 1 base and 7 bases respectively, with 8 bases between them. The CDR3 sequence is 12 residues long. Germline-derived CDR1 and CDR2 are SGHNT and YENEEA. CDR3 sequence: CASSLAGWEQYF. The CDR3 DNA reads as TGTGCCAGCAGCTTAGCAGGTTGGGAGCAGTACTTC.

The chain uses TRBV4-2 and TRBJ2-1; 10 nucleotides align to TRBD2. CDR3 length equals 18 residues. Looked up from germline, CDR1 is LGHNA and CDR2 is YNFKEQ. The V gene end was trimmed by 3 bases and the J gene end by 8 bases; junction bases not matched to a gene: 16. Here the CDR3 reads CASSQRWALAGRRHEQFF. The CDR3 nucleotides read TGTGCCAGCAGCCAGAGATGGGCACTAGCGGGGAGAAGGCATGAGCAGTTCTTC.

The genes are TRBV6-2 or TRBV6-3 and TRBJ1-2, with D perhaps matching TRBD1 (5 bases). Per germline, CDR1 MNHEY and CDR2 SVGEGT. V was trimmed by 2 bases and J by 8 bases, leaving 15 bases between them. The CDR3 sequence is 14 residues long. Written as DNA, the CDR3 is TGTGCCAGCAGTTACCTGAACCGGGACCCGGGCTACACCTTC. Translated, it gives CASSYLNRDPGYTF.

This CDR3 is CASSFGPGGGYYEQYF. The CDR3 region has the DNA TGTGCCAGCAGTTTTGGGCCGGGGGGAGGTTACTACGAGCAGTACTTC. This chain connects TRBV27 to TRBJ2-7, with TRBD2 identical over 7 bases. The trim removed 3 bases at V and 3 bases at J, leaving 11 bases unmatched. The length of the CDR3 is 16 residues. Germline values: CDR1 MNHEY, CDR2 SMNVEV (reference sequence).

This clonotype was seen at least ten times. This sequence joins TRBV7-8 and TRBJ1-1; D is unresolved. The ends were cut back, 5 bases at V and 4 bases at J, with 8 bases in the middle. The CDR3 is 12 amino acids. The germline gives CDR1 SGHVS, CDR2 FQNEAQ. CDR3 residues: CASSPVVTEAFF. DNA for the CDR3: TGTGCCAGCAGCCCGGTGGTCACTGAAGCTTTCTTT.

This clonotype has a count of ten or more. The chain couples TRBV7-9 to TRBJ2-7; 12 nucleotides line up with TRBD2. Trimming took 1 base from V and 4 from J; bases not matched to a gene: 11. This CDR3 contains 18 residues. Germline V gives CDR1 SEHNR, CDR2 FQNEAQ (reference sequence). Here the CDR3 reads CASSLGLAGDPYFYEQYF. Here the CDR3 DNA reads TGTGCCAGCAGCTTAGGACTAGCGGGAGACCCGTATTTTTACGAGCAGTACTTC. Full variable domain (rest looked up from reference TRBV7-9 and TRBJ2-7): DTGVSQNPRHKITKRGQNVTFRCDPISEHNRLYWYRQTLGQGPEFLTYFQNEAQLEKSRLLSDRFSAERPKGSFSTLEIQRTEQGDSAMYLCASSLGLAGDPYFYEQYFGPGTRLTVT.